These T cell receptor beta chains were read from a single sample in a study of cytomegalovirus exposure and HLA in healthy donors. Sequencing used immunoSEQ multiplex PCR; TCRdb keeps in-frame clones, though not all of them. Of 200,000 or so clones in the sample, about 86% were seen once. The sample comprised PBMCs. The receptors stem from a woman in her late teens or twenties in good health and CMV-seropositive. The conserved cysteine and the conserved F or W are not part of the CDR3 here. Fields, in order: clone size, V gene, J gene, CDR3 protein. Clone size appears in some rows only: once, few, many, or a class for an expanded clone.

clone_size: .; v_call: TRBV15; j_call: TRBJ2-1; cdr3_aa: ATSRRDPGTSRSRSDEQF
clone_size: .; v_call: TRBV19; j_call: TRBJ1-5; cdr3_aa: ASSTSMGQYQPQH
clone_size: once; v_call: TRBV9; j_call: TRBJ2-1; cdr3_aa: ASSVSRGSYNEQF
clone_size: .; v_call: TRBV4-2; j_call: TRBJ2-5; cdr3_aa: ASSQRDRGQETQY
clone_size: .; v_call: TRBV7-2; j_call: TRBJ1-5; cdr3_aa: ASSLTGASFQPQH
clone_size: .; v_call: TRBV5-1; j_call: TRBJ2-3; cdr3_aa: ASRSMGQGVADTQY
clone_size: .; v_call: TRBV5-4; j_call: TRBJ2-6; cdr3_aa: ASSSQGPLGSGANVLT
clone_size: .; v_call: TRBV27; j_call: TRBJ1-2; cdr3_aa: ASSSPGQGNGYT
clone_size: .; v_call: TRBV13; j_call: TRBJ1-2; cdr3_aa: ASSPGTGLYGYT
clone_size: .; v_call: TRBV6-5; j_call: TRBJ2-2; cdr3_aa: ASSLDRDTGELF
clone_size: .; v_call: TRBV30; j_call: TRBJ1-6; cdr3_aa: AWSEGGRTPLH
clone_size: .; v_call: TRBV5-4; j_call: TRBJ2-7; cdr3_aa: ASSLQAGRDEQY
clone_size: once; v_call: TRBV9; j_call: TRBJ2-4; cdr3_aa: ASSPRGRGNSQY
clone_size: .; v_call: TRBV30; j_call: TRBJ2-3; cdr3_aa: AWSVWVGGLAADTQY
clone_size: .; v_call: TRBV27; j_call: TRBJ2-1; cdr3_aa: ASSSRGSSYNEQF
clone_size: .; v_call: TRBV7-2; j_call: TRBJ2-6; cdr3_aa: ASSPANPRSGANVLT
clone_size: .; v_call: TRBV19; j_call: TRBJ1-5; cdr3_aa: ASSIIQTQGRNQPQH
clone_size: once; v_call: TRBV28; j_call: TRBJ1-2; cdr3_aa: ASSLDQVSKGYT
clone_size: .; v_call: TRBV6-5; j_call: TRBJ2-5; cdr3_aa: ASSYEAGHQGAQY
clone_size: .; v_call: TRBV7-9; j_call: TRBJ2-1; cdr3_aa: SSSLPLGTSGGRYSGQF
clone_size: .; v_call: TRBV4-2; j_call: TRBJ2-1; cdr3_aa: ASSQVRGGQGSSEQF
clone_size: .; v_call: TRBV11-2; j_call: TRBJ2-2; cdr3_aa: ASSSGLATGELF
clone_size: .; v_call: TRBV19; j_call: TRBJ1-1; cdr3_aa: ASSPRSAEAF
clone_size: .; v_call: TRBV19; j_call: TRBJ1-5; cdr3_aa: ASKPVNQPQH
clone_size: few; v_call: TRBV2; j_call: TRBJ2-4; cdr3_aa: ASSAPGTGKNIQY
clone_size: .; v_call: TRBV28; j_call: TRBJ2-4; cdr3_aa: ASSLLAGIQY
clone_size: .; v_call: TRBV29-1; j_call: TRBJ2-1; cdr3_aa: SARTDSSYNEQF
clone_size: .; v_call: TRBV27; j_call: TRBJ2-1; cdr3_aa: ASSLVGGSLLDYNEQF
clone_size: .; v_call: TRBV6-6; j_call: TRBJ1-2; cdr3_aa: ASRGQGAIIGYT
clone_size: once; v_call: TRBV28; j_call: TRBJ2-7; cdr3_aa: ASRNRGPPSEQY
clone_size: .; v_call: TRBV2; j_call: TRBJ2-1; cdr3_aa: ASAPLAVRQF
clone_size: .; v_call: TRBV15; j_call: TRBJ2-7; cdr3_aa: ATRDTLHFSSWNEQY
clone_size: .; v_call: TRBV29-1; j_call: TRBJ2-3; cdr3_aa: SVPLKGADTQY
clone_size: .; v_call: TRBV5-1; j_call: TRBJ2-2; cdr3_aa: ATYGSDYGELF
clone_size: few; v_call: TRBV7-2; j_call: TRBJ2-1; cdr3_aa: ASSLALGAAYNEQF
clone_size: .; v_call: TRBV6-5; j_call: TRBJ2-7; cdr3_aa: ASSYSTSGGNYEQY
clone_size: .; v_call: TRBV30; j_call: TRBJ1-2; cdr3_aa: AWRGGTNRSYGYT
clone_size: .; v_call: TRBV4-1; j_call: TRBJ2-7; cdr3_aa: ASSQVTGSSYEQY
clone_size: once; v_call: TRBV28; j_call: TRBJ1-5; cdr3_aa: ASSFLRTGRYNQPQH
clone_size: .; v_call: TRBV6-1; j_call: TRBJ2-2; cdr3_aa: ASRRTSGGAGELF
clone_size: .; v_call: TRBV11-2; j_call: TRBJ2-1; cdr3_aa: ASSRSGYNEQF
clone_size: .; v_call: TRBV11-2; j_call: TRBJ2-5; cdr3_aa: ASSLGDRIQETQY
clone_size: .; v_call: TRBV4-2; j_call: TRBJ1-1; cdr3_aa: ASSQDWGQRNTEAF
clone_size: .; v_call: TRBV13; j_call: TRBJ2-1; cdr3_aa: ASSLEGGKVTYNEQF
clone_size: .; v_call: TRBV7-2; j_call: TRBJ2-5; cdr3_aa: ASSLRAGGKETQY
clone_size: .; v_call: TRBV6-1; j_call: TRBJ2-5; cdr3_aa: ASSEALSRTGEETQY
clone_size: .; v_call: TRBV2; j_call: TRBJ2-1; cdr3_aa: ASSDGGQGAQDEQF